The rows below give T cell receptor beta chains drawn from one sample of a study of blood T cells in healthy people across ages. MiXCR was run by TCRdb on the 5' RACE reads, yielding one entry per CDR3 protein. This sample has about 930,000 distinct CDR3 sequences, with roughly 28% found just once. The sample was also reused in another study, on T cells of mothers and their children.

Sequencing was performed on blood. These receptors all stem from a middle-aged woman in good health. Both conserved end residues are part of each CDR3. The D gene is left open where the match is weak. Expanded clones get a size class; other rows say once, few or many, or leave the size out.

v_call: TRBV7-8
j_call: TRBJ1-1
clone_size: once
d_call: .
cdr3_aa: CASSPAHGGGDTEAFF
cdr3_nt: TGTGCCAGCAGCCCCGCGCATGGGGGGGGCGACACTGAAGCTTTCTTT

v_call: TRBV7-2
j_call: TRBJ1-2
clone_size: few
d_call: TRBD1
cdr3_aa: CASSFQGAQFGYTF
cdr3_nt: TGTGCCAGCAGCTTTCAGGGGGCGCAGTTTGGCTACACCTTC

v_call: TRBV27
j_call: TRBJ2-6
clone_size: .
d_call: .
cdr3_aa: CASSSDSGANVLTF
cdr3_nt: TGTGCCAGCAGTTCAGACTCTGGGGCCAACGTCCTGACTTTC

v_call: TRBV28
j_call: TRBJ2-7
clone_size: .
d_call: .
cdr3_aa: CASSSSLALGEQYF
cdr3_nt: TGTGCCAGCAGTTCTTCATTGGCTTTGGGCGAGCAGTACTTC

v_call: TRBV20-1
j_call: TRBJ2-4
clone_size: .
d_call: TRBD2
cdr3_aa: CSAGLVFPDNEQYF
cdr3_nt: TGCAGTGCAGGACTAGTGTTCCCCGACAATGAGCAGTACTTC

v_call: TRBV5-1
j_call: TRBJ1-2
clone_size: many
d_call: TRBD1
cdr3_aa: CASKWGQGEDGYTF
cdr3_nt: TGCGCCAGCAAATGGGGACAGGGTGAGGATGGCTACACCTTC

v_call: TRBV7-6
j_call: TRBJ2-1
clone_size: .
d_call: .
cdr3_aa: CASSSGAPEQFF
cdr3_nt: TGTGCCAGCAGCTCCGGGGCTCCTGAGCAGTTCTTC

v_call: TRBV20-1
j_call: TRBJ1-4
clone_size: few
d_call: .
cdr3_aa: CSASEKGGVLFF
cdr3_nt: TGCAGTGCTAGTGAAAAGGGGGGGGTACTGTTTTTT

v_call: TRBV20-1
j_call: TRBJ1-5
clone_size: .
d_call: .
cdr3_aa: CSASDTGRTPRPQHF
cdr3_nt: TGCAGTGCTAGTGATACCGGACGGACCCCCAGGCCCCAGCATTTT

v_call: TRBV4-1
j_call: TRBJ1-6
clone_size: .
d_call: TRBD1
cdr3_aa: CASRRPTGTGESPLHF
cdr3_nt: TGCGCCAGCAGGCGACCGACAGGGACAGGGGAATCACCCCTCCACTTT

v_call: TRBV11-1
j_call: TRBJ1-6
clone_size: few
d_call: TRBD1
cdr3_aa: CASSLRTGGNSPLHF
cdr3_nt: TGTGCCAGCAGCCTACGGACAGGGGGAAATTCACCCCTCCACTTT

v_call: TRBV29-1
j_call: TRBJ2-3
clone_size: few
d_call: TRBD1
cdr3_aa: CSAGTGGSVDTQYF
cdr3_nt: TGCAGCGCTGGGACAGGGGGCTCGGTAGATACGCAGTATTTT

v_call: TRBV29-1
j_call: TRBJ2-1
clone_size: .
d_call: .
cdr3_aa: CSVEDRSSPSSYNEQFF
cdr3_nt: TGCAGCGTTGAAGACAGATCTTCACCCAGCTCCTACAATGAGCAGTTCTTC

v_call: TRBV20-1
j_call: TRBJ2-3
clone_size: .
d_call: .
cdr3_aa: CSAHTRATDTQYF
cdr3_nt: TGCAGTGCTCACACTAGAGCCACAGATACGCAGTATTTT

v_call: TRBV12-3/TRBV12-4
j_call: TRBJ1-2
clone_size: .
d_call: .
cdr3_aa: CASILGGSGYTF
cdr3_nt: TGTGCCAGCATCTTGGGGGGCAGCGGCTACACCTTC

v_call: TRBV6-5
j_call: TRBJ2-1
clone_size: many
d_call: .
cdr3_aa: CASRPTVWTYNEQFF
cdr3_nt: TGTGCCAGCAGACCCACCGTATGGACCTACAATGAGCAGTTCTTC